This T cell receptor (beta chain) appears in the sequencing data of a study of shared clonotypes between healthy human individuals. Study at large: Participating donors consisted of a couple of women and a few men aged 18 to 49. Points from the study as a whole: Blood was the sole source, and tissue repertoires probably differ.

Sequencing was at deep level. Investigators spread the genomic DNA of each subset evenly over several immunoSEQ plates. Sequencing was performed with immunoSEQ multiplex PCR; in TCRdb, only in-frame clones are kept and a portion is missing. The sample shows approximately 88,000 clones, around 68% of them seen only once. This clone was recorded once. Its antigen is still unknown. The trim removed 1 base at V and 0 bases at J, leaving 1 base unmatched. Germline lookup yields CDR1 MNHEY and CDR2 SMNVEV (reference sequence). The CDR3 contains 16 residues. The sequence came from a man in his thirties or forties in good health. Sequencing was performed on memory CD8+ T cells sorted from blood. This sample's subset: CD45RO+ cells pooled with CCR7-negative TemRA cells. The chain joins TRBV27 to TRBJ2-1; 9 bases are a match to TRBD2. The CDR3 region is CASSLYSGSSYNEQFF. The DNA of the CDR3 is TGTGCCAGCAGTTTATATAGCGGGAGCTCCTACAATGAGCAGTTCTTC.